Listed below are T cell receptor beta chains from one sample, sequenced in a study of blood T cell repertoires in COVID-19. TCRdb's table, derived via immunoSEQ multiplex PCR, lists solely in-frame clones and lacks some. The table has roughly 200,000 clones, about 81% seen once. The specimen sequenced was peripheral blood. The receptors shown here come from a woman older than 75 with COVID-19, enrolled during active disease. The CDR3 runs from the conserved cysteine through the conserved F or W. A D gene is named only where the DNA matches it firmly. The size entry is marked missing in some rows and otherwise reads once, few, many or a size class.

J gene	D gene	V gene	clone size	CDR3 protein	CDR3 DNA
TRBJ1-1	TRBD1	TRBV4-2	NA	CASSQPGQPMNTEAFF	TGTGCCAGCAGCCAACCGGGACAGCCTATGAACACTGAAGCTTTCTTT
TRBJ2-7	NA	TRBV2	NA	CASSGIKDWAIYEQYF	TGTGCCAGCAGTGGCATCAAGGACTGGGCCATCTACGAGCAGTACTTC
TRBJ1-1	NA	TRBV19	NA	CASSIDLSGTEAFF	TGTGCCAGTAGTATCGATCTTTCAGGCACTGAAGCTTTCTTT
TRBJ2-1	TRBD2	TRBV15	few	CATSRGGLAGYNEQFF	TGTGCCACCAGCAGAGGGGGACTAGCGGGATATAATGAGCAGTTCTTC
TRBJ2-7	TRBD1	TRBV19	NA	CASRPGQGAYEQYF	TGTGCCAGTAGACCGGGACAGGGGGCTTACGAGCAGTACTTC
TRBJ2-1	NA	TRBV7-2	NA	CASSLAWSSYNEQFF	TGTGCCAGCAGCTTAGCCTGGAGCTCCTACAATGAGCAGTTCTTC
TRBJ2-7	NA	TRBV7-8	NA	CASGFRGTNYEQYF	TGTGCCAGCGGCTTCCGGGGGACCAACTACGAGCAGTACTTC
TRBJ1-2	TRBD1	TRBV5-4	once	CASSLGQGGSDGYTF	TGTGCCAGCAGCTTGGGACAGGGGGGGAGCGATGGCTACACCTTC
TRBJ2-1	TRBD2	TRBV27	NA	CASSSSSGGSNEQFF	TGTGCCAGCAGTTCCTCTAGCGGGGGGAGTAATGAGCAGTTCTTC
TRBJ1-4	NA	TRBV28	NA	CASNEPRGYTNEKLFF	TGTGCCAGCAACGAACCCAGGGGATACACTAATGAAAAACTGTTTTTT
TRBJ1-2	NA	TRBV12-3/TRBV12-4	NA	CASSSTGGYTF	TGTGCCAGCTCATCGACGGGTGGCTACACCTTC
TRBJ2-5	NA	TRBV3-1/TRBV3-2	NA	CASSQVGIQETQYF	TGTGCCAGCAGCCAAGTCGGGATCCAAGAGACCCAGTACTTC
TRBJ1-2	NA	TRBV19	NA	CASTVQEGRRGYGYTF	TGTGCCAGTACGGTTCAGGAGGGGAGAAGGGGCTATGGCTACACCTTC
TRBJ1-1	NA	TRBV18	NA	CASSPPGHQNTEAFF	TGTGCCAGCTCGCCTCCGGGACACCAGAACACTGAAGCTTTCTTT
TRBJ2-5	NA	TRBV27	NA	CASSFHRLGQGTQYF	TGTGCCAGCAGTTTCCACCGACTGGGCCAGGGGACCCAGTACTTC
TRBJ2-7	TRBD1	TRBV7-6	NA	CASSLGQGPHEQYF	TGTGCCAGCAGCTTAGGACAGGGGCCCCACGAGCAGTACTTC
TRBJ2-3	NA	TRBV18	once	CASSPPGVTDTQYF	TGTGCCAGCTCACCACCGGGAGTGACAGATACGCAGTATTTT
TRBJ1-1	NA	TRBV5-8	NA	CASSLAGGTVNTEAFF	TGTGCCAGCAGCTTGGCCGGGGGGACCGTGAACACTGAAGCTTTCTTT
TRBJ2-5	TRBD2	TRBV5-1	NA	CASSSRLAGKETQYF	TGCGCCAGCAGCTCACGACTAGCGGGTAAAGAGACCCAGTACTTC
TRBJ1-3	NA	TRBV7-2	NA	CASSLIGGRGGNTIYF	TGTGCCAGCAGCTTAATCGGGGGGCGAGGAGGAAACACCATATATTTT
TRBJ1-1	NA	TRBV27	NA	CASSLGRGLNTEAFF	TGTGCCAGCAGTTTGGGGAGGGGCCTGAACACTGAAGCTTTCTTT
TRBJ2-1	NA	TRBV7-9	NA	CASYRGLGEQFF	TGTGCCAGCTATAGGGGACTGGGTGAGCAGTTCTTC
TRBJ2-4	NA	TRBV5-4	many	CASSLAQKNIQYF	TGTGCCAGCAGCTTGGCCCAGAAAAACATTCAGTACTTC
TRBJ2-5	TRBD2	TRBV5-1	NA	CASSQATSGQETQYF	TGCGCCAGCAGCCAAGCGACTAGCGGACAAGAGACCCAGTACTTC